This T cell receptor beta chain was identified during a study of siplizumab effects on memory and regulatory T cells. V was pared by 6 bases and J by 4 bases, with 11 bases of the junction left unmatched. The CDR3 totals 16 residues. From germline, CDR1 is LNHDA and CDR2 SQIVND (reference sequence). Generated by immunoSEQ multiplex PCR, the TCRdb table keeps only in-frame clones and is missing some. Counted here are about 120,000 clones, 90% to 95% occurring once; the ten biggest clones make up roughly 1.7%. This rearrangement joins TRBV19 to TRBJ1-1, with 10 bases lining up with TRBD1. Material for sequencing was non-Treg CD4+ T cells sorted from blood. This TCR was recovered from a human donor in good health. In DNA, the CDR3 is TGTGCCAGTAGGATCGTCACCGGGACAGGGGCCACTGAAGCTTTCTTT. This translates into CASRIVTGTGATEAFF.